This TCR beta chain originates from a study of T-cell memory formation after mild COVID-19. Broader study findings: The study found balanced CD4/CD8 in clones contracting day 15 to 85 and a CD4+ lean in later expanders.

TCRdb redid the calling of the 5' RACE reads with MiXCR, one entry per CDR3 protein. The sample yields tens of thousands of distinct CDR3 sequences, 10% to 15% seen once. CDR1 and CDR2 (germline): DFQATT, SNEGSKA (reference sequence). The CDR3 runs 19 residues. Trimming cost V 5 bases and J 1 base; bases outside gene matches: 17. A word on this clonotype: Its target is unknown.

Sequencing was done on a sample of PBMCs or a T cell subset sorted from them (not recorded which). V gene TRBV20-1 combines with J gene TRBJ2-3; the match to TRBD2 covers 11 bases. The source is a man aged 18 to 35 who had mild COVID-19 (a few samples of this study predate the infection). Cell type and time point are not known. DNA for the CDR3: TGCAGTGCTCCACGCCTTACTAGCGGGGGACTGTTAGGCACAGATACGCAGTATTTT. Protein sequence: CSAPRLTSGGLLGTDTQYF.